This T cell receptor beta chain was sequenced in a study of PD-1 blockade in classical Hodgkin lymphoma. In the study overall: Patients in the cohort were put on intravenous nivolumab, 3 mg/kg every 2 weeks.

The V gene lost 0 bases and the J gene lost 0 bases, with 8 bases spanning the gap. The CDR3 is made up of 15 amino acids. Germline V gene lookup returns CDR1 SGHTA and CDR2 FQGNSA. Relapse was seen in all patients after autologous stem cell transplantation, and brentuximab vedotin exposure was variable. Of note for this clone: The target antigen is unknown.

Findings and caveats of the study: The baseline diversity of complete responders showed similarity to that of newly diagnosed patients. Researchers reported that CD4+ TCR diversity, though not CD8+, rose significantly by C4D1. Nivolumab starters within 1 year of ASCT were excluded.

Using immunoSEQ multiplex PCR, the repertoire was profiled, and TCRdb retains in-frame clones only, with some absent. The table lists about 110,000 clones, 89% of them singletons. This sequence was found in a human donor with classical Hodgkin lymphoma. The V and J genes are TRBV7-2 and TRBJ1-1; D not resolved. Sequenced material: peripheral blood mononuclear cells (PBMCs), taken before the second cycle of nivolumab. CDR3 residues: CASSLAPGVNTEAFF. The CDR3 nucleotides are TGTGCCAGCAGCTTAGCACCCGGCGTGAACACTGAAGCTTTCTTT.